The 24 T cell receptor beta chains listed next were all sequenced from one sample in a study of cytomegalovirus exposure and HLA in healthy donors. A multiplex PCR was run with 60 Vbeta primers and 13 Jbeta primers. TCRdb's copy holds only in-frame clones and misses some; the assay was immunoSEQ multiplex PCR. The profile shows fewer than 200,000 clones, roughly 80% of them singletons. The sequenced sample consisted of PBMCs. These receptors were collected from a young woman in good health and CMV-seronegative.

A few counts support this clone. The genes are TRBV7-9 and TRBJ2-1; no reliable D call. Germline assignment: CDR1 SEHNR and CDR2 FQNEAQ (reference sequence). V shed 7 bases and J shed 5 bases, with 15 bases lying between them. This CDR3 spans 14 amino acids. The CDR3 DNA is TGTGCCAGCAAATTGGCGGCAAAGAACAATGAGCAGTTCTTC. It yields the protein CASKLAAKNNEQFF.

About this clone: An end of the junction does not agree with germline; a read error may underlie this. The CDR3 sequence: CSSSSPRQGARETQYF. Here the CDR3 DNA reads TGTTCCAGCAGCTCGCCACGACAGGGGGCGAGGGAGACCCAGTACTTC. The V gene is TRBV7-9, the J gene TRBJ2-5, with 10 bases matching TRBD1. The CDR3 has 16 residues. Germline CDR1 is SEHNR and CDR2 is FQNEAQ (reference sequence). The full variable domain, with the rest looked up from reference TRBV7-9 and TRBJ2-5, is DTGVSQNPRHKITKRGQNVTFRCDPISEHNRLYWYRQTLGQGPEFLTYFQNEAQLEKSRLLSDRFSAERPKGSFSTLEIQRTEQGDSAMYLCSSSSPRQGARETQYFGPGTRLLVL.

The rearrangement uses TRBV5-1 and TRBJ2-5; no firm D call. Trimming removed 3 bases from V and 1 base from J, with 10 bases in between. Germline CDR1 reads SGHRS; CDR2 reads YFSETQ. The CDR3 is 14 amino acids. This CDR3 is CASSSPVGQETQYF. The CDR3 DNA follows: TGCGCCAGCAGCTCGCCGGTCGGCCAAGAGACCCAGTACTTC. Drawing the rest from reference TRBV5-1 and TRBJ2-5, the complete variable domain is KAGVTQTPRYLIKTRGQQVTLSCSPISGHRSVSWYQQTPGQGLQFLFEYFSETQRNKGNFPGRFSGRQFSNSRSEMNVSTLELGDSALYLCASSSPVGQETQYFGPGTRLLVL.

About this clone itself: This same CDR3 is encoded by further DNA sequences in the sample. The J gene is TRBJ2-7, the V gene TRBV2; unclear D gene. This CDR3 spans 15 amino acids. Germline V gene lookup returns CDR1 SNHLY and CDR2 FYNNEI. V lost 4 bases and J lost 3, with 16 bases in between. CDR3 region: CASSVIMVIGYEQYF. In nucleotides, the CDR3 is TGTGCCAGCAGTGTTATCATGGTTATCGGCTACGAGCAGTACTTC.

The chain recombines TRBV13 with TRBJ1-1; D is perhaps TRBD1 (5 bases). Trimming left V 8 bases short and J 0 bases short, with 10 bases between. The germline V gene encodes CDR1 PRHDT and CDR2 FYEKMQ (reference sequence). The length of the CDR3 is 13 residues. The CDR3 region is CASSQDMNTEAFF. The CDR3 DNA reads as TGTGCCAGCTCACAGGACATGAACACTGAAGCTTTCTTT.

The rearrangement uses TRBV28 and TRBJ1-5; D is unresolved. Germline loops: CDR1 MDHEN, CDR2 SYDVKM. Trimming shortened V by 5 bases and J by 0 bases, and 8 bases separated the two germline ends. CDR3 length: 14 amino acids. DNA for the CDR3: TGTGCCAGCAGTCCGACATTTAGCAATCAGCCCCAGCATTTT. It specifies CASSPTFSNQPQHF.

V is TRBV30 and J is TRBJ1-2; TRBD1 matches 7 bases. The ends lost 2 bases at V and 7 bases at J; junction bases unmatched: 7. Germline CDR1 reads GTSNPN; CDR2 reads SVGIG (reference sequence). CDR3 length equals 13 residues. Here the CDR3 DNA reads TGTGCCTGGAGTATACAGGGGTTCGGTGGCTACACCTTC. It is translated as CAWSIQGFGGYTF.

This sequence joins TRBV5-6 and TRBJ2-3; TRBD2 aligns across 9 bases. Trimming at V came to 1 base and at J to 4 bases, leaving 4 bases not matched to a gene. The CDR3 spans 15 residues. Per germline, CDR1 SGHDT and CDR2 YYEEEE. The CDR3, as DNA: TGTGCCAGCAGCTTGAGGTTAGCGGGAGCAGATACGCAGTATTTT. This gives the protein CASSLRLAGADTQYF. Variable domain in full (rest from reference TRBV5-6 and TRBJ2-3): DAGVTQSPTHLIKTRGQQVTLRCSPKSGHDTVSWYQQALGQGPQFIFQYYEEEERQRGNFPDRFSGHQFPNYSSELNVNALLLGDSALYLCASSLRLAGADTQYFGPGTRLTVL.

This chain uses TRBV5-5 with TRBJ2-1, with 9 positions matching TRBD1. There are 17 residues in the CDR3. CDR1 and CDR2 from the germline V gene are SGHKS and YYEKEE (reference sequence). The V gene end was trimmed by 3 bases and the J gene end by 3 bases; junction bases not matched to a gene: 10. The CDR3 protein is CASSSPQGQGIYNEQFF. CDR3 nucleotides: TGTGCCAGCAGCTCCCCACAGGGACAGGGCATCTACAATGAGCAGTTCTTC.

V is TRBV10-3 and J is TRBJ2-1; 9 bases line up with TRBD1. Germline V gene data show CDR1 as ENHRY and CDR2 as SYGVKD. Trimming took 6 bases from V and 5 from J; bases not matched to a gene: 5. The CDR3 is 14 amino acids. This CDR3 reads CAIRGQGRDNEQFF. CDR3 DNA: TGTGCCATCAGGGGACAGGGCCGCGACAATGAGCAGTTCTTC.

In DNA, the CDR3 is TGTGCCAGCAGTGAGGAAGCGGGATACTACGAGCAGTACTTC. It yields the protein CASSEEAGYYEQYF. The V gene is TRBV6-4, the J gene TRBJ2-7, with 7 bases matching TRBD2. CDR1 is MRHNA and CDR2 is SNTAGT in the germline V gene. Germline trimming cut 3 bases from V and 3 bases from J; bases unmatched to any gene: 5. CDR3 length: 14 residues.

The chain has TRBV5-6 and TRBJ1-3; 9 bases map to TRBD1. The CDR3 extends over 16 amino acids. Per the germline V gene, CDR1 is SGHDT and CDR2 is YYEEEE. The trim removed 2 bases at V and 2 bases at J, leaving 5 bases unmatched. CDR3 protein: CASSFRDRDTGNTIYF. The CDR3 coding sequence is TGTGCCAGCAGCTTCCGGGACAGGGATACTGGAAACACCATATATTTT. Full variable domain (missing parts from reference TRBV5-6 and TRBJ1-3): DAGVTQSPTHLIKTRGQQVTLRCSPKSGHDTVSWYQQALGQGPQFIFQYYEEEERQRGNFPDRFSGHQFPNYSSELNVNALLLGDSALYLCASSFRDRDTGNTIYFGEGSWLTVV.

The chain links TRBV5-1 to TRBJ1-4, with TRBD1 identical over 8 bases. This CDR3 region has 14 residues. Germline CDR1 is SGHRS and CDR2 is YFSETQ. V lost 7 bases to trimming and J lost 5 bases; unmatched junction nucleotides: 7. CDR3 DNA sequence: TGCGCCAGCGGTACAGGGGGAGAAAATGAAAAACTGTTTTTT. This gives the protein CASGTGGENEKLFF.

CDR3 in amino acids: CASSQKILAGEINRNEQFF. As DNA, the CDR3 is TGTGCCAGCAGCCAAAAAATACTAGCGGGAGAAATTAATAGGAATGAGCAGTTCTTC. V and J are TRBV4-2 and TRBJ2-1, with 11 bases fitting TRBD2. V shed 2 bases, J shed 7 bases, and the junction held 16 bases outside the gene matches. Looked up from germline, CDR1 is LGHNA and CDR2 is YNFKEQ. This CDR3 contains 19 residues.

This chain uses TRBV27 with TRBJ2-1, with TRBD2 matching over 11 bases. The trim removed 5 bases at V and 10 bases at J, leaving 25 bases unmatched. This CDR3 comprises 20 residues. Germline CDR1 is MNHEY and CDR2 is SMNVEV (reference sequence). The CDR3 sequence is CASSTQRFFGTSGTQGEQFF. The CDR3 DNA sequence: TGTGCCAGCAGTACTCAACGGTTCTTCGGGACTAGCGGCACCCAGGGGGAGCAGTTCTTC.

A single count supports this clone. The chain couples TRBV5-1 to TRBJ2-7, with 10 bases lining up with TRBD1. The CDR3 totals 16 residues. Germline loops: CDR1 SGHRS, CDR2 YFSETQ. V was clipped by 2 bases and J by 4 bases; unmatched bases: 9. The CDR3 region is CASSFEPGQGWYEQYF. DNA for the CDR3: TGCGCCAGCAGCTTTGAACCGGGACAGGGGTGGTACGAGCAGTACTTC.

The J gene is TRBJ2-7, the V gene TRBV7-8; 8 bases agree with TRBD1. This CDR3 region has 17 residues. Germline CDR1 reads SGHVS; CDR2 reads FQNEAQ. The V gene end was trimmed by 0 bases and the J gene end by 3 bases; junction bases not matched to a gene: 10. Here the CDR3 DNA reads TGTGCCAGCAGCTTAGCCCCTAAGACAGGGGCGAACTACGAGCAGTACTTC. It is translated as CASSLAPKTGANYEQYF. The full variable domain, rest sourced from reference TRBV7-8 and TRBJ2-7, is GAGVSQSPRYKVAKRGQDVALRCDPISGHVSLFWYQQALGQGPEFLTYFQNEAQLDKSGLPSDRFFAERPEGSVSTLKIQRTQQEDSAVYLCASSLAPKTGANYEQYFGPGTRLTVT.

The chain employs TRBV28 and TRBJ1-2; 9 bases match TRBD1. J lost 4 bases, V lost 1 base, and 4 bases had no gene match. CDR1 and CDR2 (germline): MDHEN, SYDVKM. The CDR3 runs 15 residues. CDR3 sequence: CASSLYRGLVYGYTF. The CDR3 coding sequence is TGTGCCAGCAGTTTATACAGGGGGCTGGTCTATGGCTACACCTTC.

J is TRBJ1-1 and V is TRBV6-5; a weak D match, TRBD1 (5 bases). V was clipped by 6 bases and J by 1 base, with 15 bases between them. Germline V lookup: CDR1 MNHEY, CDR2 SVGAGI. The CDR3 is 15 amino acids. CDR3 loop: CASRVGAGENTEAFF. The CDR3 bases are TGTGCCAGCAGGGTCGGGGCGGGGGAGAACACTGAAGCTTTCTTT.

The chain links TRBV28 to TRBJ2-7, with 9 nucleotides matching TRBD2. CDR1 MDHEN and CDR2 SYDVKM come from the germline V gene. There are 14 residues in the CDR3. Losses at the gene ends were 6 bases for V and 7 bases for J; bases not matched to a gene: 10. In nucleotides, the CDR3 is TGTGCCAGCAGCATTCGGACTAGCGCTGTTGAGCAGTACTTC. Residues: CASSIRTSAVEQYF.

This rearrangement joins TRBV9 to TRBJ2-2; TRBD2 agrees at 7 bases. Germline CDR1 SGDLS, CDR2 YYNGEE. The CDR3 totals 14 residues. V lost 3 bases to trimming and J lost 8 bases; unmatched junction nucleotides: 7. CDR3 sequence (DNA): TGTGCCAGCAGCGCGGGACTAAGGGAGGGGGAGCTGTTTTTT. Translated, it gives CASSAGLREGELFF. Full variable domain (rest looked up from reference TRBV9 and TRBJ2-2): DSGVTQTPKHLITATGQRVTLRCSPRSGDLSVYWYQQSLDQGLQFLIQYYNGEERAKGNILERFSAQQFPDLHSELNLSSLELGDSALYFCASSAGLREGELFFGEGSRLTVL.

This clone was counted only a few times. The chain uses TRBV6-4 and TRBJ2-3; 8 bases are shared with TRBD2. Germline CDR1 and CDR2: MRHNA and SNTAGT. J lost 6 bases, V lost 0 bases, and 8 bases had no gene match. The CDR3 runs 16 residues. The CDR3 DNA reads TGTGCCAGCAGTGACTCGGCGGGGGGTGACTCTGATACGCAGTATTTT. Translated: CASSDSAGGDSDTQYF.

The CDR3 loop reads CASSLQGLMQETQYF. The CDR3 nucleotides are TGCGCCAGCAGCTTGCAGGGACTGATGCAAGAGACCCAGTACTTC. The genes are TRBV5-1 and TRBJ2-5, with a weak D call TRBD2 (6 bases). Per the germline V gene, CDR1 is SGHRS and CDR2 is YFSETQ. Trimming stripped 1 base from V and 2 bases from J, with 12 bases between. This CDR3 comprises 15 residues.

The rearrangement links TRBV18 to TRBJ2-3; D might be TRBD1 (5 bases). The V and J ends lost 6 bases and 1 base respectively, with 14 bases between them. The germline V gene has CDR1 KGHSH and CDR2 LQKENI. The CDR3 contains 15 residues. The CDR3 loop is CASSPDRVGTDTQYF. The DNA for the CDR3 is TGTGCCAGCTCCCCCGACAGAGTTGGCACAGATACGCAGTATTTT.